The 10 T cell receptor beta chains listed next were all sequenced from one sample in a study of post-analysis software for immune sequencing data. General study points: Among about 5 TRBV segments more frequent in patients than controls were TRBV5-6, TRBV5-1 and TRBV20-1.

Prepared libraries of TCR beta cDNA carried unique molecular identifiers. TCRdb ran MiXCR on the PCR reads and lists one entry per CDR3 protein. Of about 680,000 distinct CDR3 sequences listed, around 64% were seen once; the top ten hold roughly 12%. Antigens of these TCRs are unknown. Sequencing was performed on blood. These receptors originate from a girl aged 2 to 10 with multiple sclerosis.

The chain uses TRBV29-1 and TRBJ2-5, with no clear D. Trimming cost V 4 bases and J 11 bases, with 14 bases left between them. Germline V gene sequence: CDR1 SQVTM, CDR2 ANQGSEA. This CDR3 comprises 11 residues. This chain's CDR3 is CSVGALGEQYF. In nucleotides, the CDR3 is TGCAGCGTTGGTGCCCTAGGAGAGCAGTACTTC.

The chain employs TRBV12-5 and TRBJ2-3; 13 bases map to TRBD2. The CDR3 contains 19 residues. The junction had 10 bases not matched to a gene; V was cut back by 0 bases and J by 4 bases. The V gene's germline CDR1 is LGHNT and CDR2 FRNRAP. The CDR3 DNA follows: TGTGCTAGTGGTTTGGTACTCCGGAGGACTAGCGGGAGCCCAGATACGCAGTATTTT. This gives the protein CASGLVLRRTSGSPDTQYF. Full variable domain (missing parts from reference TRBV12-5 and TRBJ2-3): DARVTQTPRHKVTEMGQEVTMRCQPILGHNTVFWYRQTMMQGLELLAYFRNRAPLDDSGMPKDRFSAEMPDATLATLKIQPSEPRDSAVYFCASGLVLRRTSGSPDTQYFGPGTRLTVL.

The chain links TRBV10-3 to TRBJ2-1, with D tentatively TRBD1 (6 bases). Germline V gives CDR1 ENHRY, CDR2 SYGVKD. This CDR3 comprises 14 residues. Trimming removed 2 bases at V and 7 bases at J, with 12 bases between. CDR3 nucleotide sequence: TGTGCCATCAGTGAGACAGGGTCGGAAAATGAGCAGTTCTTC. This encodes CAISETGSENEQFF.

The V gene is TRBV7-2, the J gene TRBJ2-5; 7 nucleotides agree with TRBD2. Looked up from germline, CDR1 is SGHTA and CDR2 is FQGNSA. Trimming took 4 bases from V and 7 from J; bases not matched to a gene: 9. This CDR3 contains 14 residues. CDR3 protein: CASSSGTIKGTQYF. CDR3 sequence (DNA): TGTGCCAGCAGCTCAGGGACTATTAAAGGGACCCAGTACTTC.

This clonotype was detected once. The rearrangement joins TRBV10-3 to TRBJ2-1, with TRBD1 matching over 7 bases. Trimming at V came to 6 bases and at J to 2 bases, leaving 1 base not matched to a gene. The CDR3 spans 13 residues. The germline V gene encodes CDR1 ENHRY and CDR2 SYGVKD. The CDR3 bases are TGTGCCATCAGGACAGGGACCTACAATGAGCAGTTCTTC. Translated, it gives CAIRTGTYNEQFF.

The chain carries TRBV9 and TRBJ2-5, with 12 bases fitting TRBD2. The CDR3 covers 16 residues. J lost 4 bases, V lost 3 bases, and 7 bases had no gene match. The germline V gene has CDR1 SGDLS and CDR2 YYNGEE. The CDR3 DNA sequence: TGTGCCAGCAGCGAGTCGACTAGCGGGGGTCCAGAGACCCAGTACTTC. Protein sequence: CASSESTSGGPETQYF.

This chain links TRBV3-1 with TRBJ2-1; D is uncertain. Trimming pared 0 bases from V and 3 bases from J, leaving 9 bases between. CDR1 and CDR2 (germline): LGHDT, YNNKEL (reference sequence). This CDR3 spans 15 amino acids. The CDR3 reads CASSQDWTDYNEQFF. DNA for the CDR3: TGTGCCAGCAGCCAAGACTGGACGGACTACAATGAGCAGTTCTTC.

This CDR3 is CATSASGTSAYEQYF. For the CDR3, the DNA is TGTGCCACCAGTGCAAGTGGGACTAGCGCCTACGAGCAGTACTTC. The chain recombines TRBV15 with TRBJ2-7, with 10 bases aligning to TRBD2. The CDR3 totals 15 residues. From germline, CDR1 is LNHNV and CDR2 YYDKDF (reference sequence). Trimming cost V 6 bases and J 2 bases; bases outside gene matches: 7. Full variable domain (remainder filled in from reference TRBV15 and TRBJ2-7): DAMVIQNPRYQVTQFGKPVTLSCSQTLNHNVMYWYQQKSSQAPKLLFHYYDKDFNNEADTPDNFQSRRPNTSFCFLDIRSPGLGDTAMYLCATSASGTSAYEQYFGPGTRLTVT.

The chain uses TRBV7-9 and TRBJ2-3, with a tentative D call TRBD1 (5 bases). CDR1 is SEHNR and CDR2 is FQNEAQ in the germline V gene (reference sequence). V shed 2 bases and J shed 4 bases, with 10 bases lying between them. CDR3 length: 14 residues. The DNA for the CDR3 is TGTGCCAGCAGCTTACAGGGATACCCAGATACGCAGTATTTT. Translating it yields CASSLQGYPDTQYF.

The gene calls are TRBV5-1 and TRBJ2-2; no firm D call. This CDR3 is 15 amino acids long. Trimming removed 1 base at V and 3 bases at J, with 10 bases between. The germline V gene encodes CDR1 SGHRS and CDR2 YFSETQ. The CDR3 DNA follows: TGCGCCAGCAGCTTGCGGTCATGGGACACCGGGGAGCTGTTTTTT. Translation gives CASSLRSWDTGELFF.